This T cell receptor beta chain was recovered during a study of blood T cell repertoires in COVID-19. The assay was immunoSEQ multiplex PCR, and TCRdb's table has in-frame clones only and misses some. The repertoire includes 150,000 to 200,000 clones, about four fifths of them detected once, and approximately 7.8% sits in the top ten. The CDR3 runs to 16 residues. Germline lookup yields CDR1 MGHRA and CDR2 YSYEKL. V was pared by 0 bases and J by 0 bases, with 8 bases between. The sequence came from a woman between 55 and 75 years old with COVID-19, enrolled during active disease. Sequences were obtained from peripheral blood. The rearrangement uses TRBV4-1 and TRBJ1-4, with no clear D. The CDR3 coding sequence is TGCGCCAGCAGCCAAGACATAGTTTCAACTAATGAAAAACTGTTTTTT. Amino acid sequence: CASSQDIVSTNEKLFF.